This T cell receptor beta chain comes out of a study of blood T cell repertoires in COVID-19 (dated by TCRdb to 2018 to 2021). With respect to the entire study: Samples from collaborators originated in the United States, Italy and Spain and spanned both the acute and convalescent phases of COVID-19. The material from the prospective study consisted of cDNA or gDNA derived from T cells, B-cell-depleted T cells, or PBMCs. Subjects who had been exposed to COVID-19, were actively infected with it, or had recovered from it provided the deeply sampled blood TCRbeta repertoires that made up the dataset. A freely available public database, intended as a resource for researchers studying the immune response to SARS-CoV-2, is where the repertoires were released. Samples were obtained from the ongoing ImmuneRACE study (first 160 participants) and from approximately 1,200 subjects provided by 6 global collaborators. Nearly every sample came with metadata listing a de-identified subject ID, COVID-19 status, age in years and sex. HLA class I and class II types, where available, came from metadata supplied by the sample provider rather than from assay-based typing.

This clone was picked up a small number of times. Its cognate antigen has yet to be identified. Base qualities are not at hand, and no much larger clone is one base apart. TCRbeta CDR3 regions were amplified from genomic DNA by means of the immunoSEQ Assay, a bias-controlled multiplex PCR. The study's processing was this. Nucleated cell counts per sample were estimated from amplification of reference gene primers within the assay. To quantify the absolute abundance of each unique TCRbeta CDR3 rearrangement, sequence reads were collapsed and filtered. Productive Simpson clonality was computed per sample as the square root of Simpson's diversity index over productive rearrangements. Drawn from immuneACCESS, this table holds only the in-frame rearrangements with V and J called that TCRdb kept. Clones are partly lost; checked studies trace under half to an unresolved V gene and leave the rest unexplained. That table supplies the V and J calls and clone size; D and trimming were determined from the DNA. The sample table records over 250,000 clones; less than 90% of these occur just once. In total, the top ten clones hold around 14% of the sample.

Points the paper makes about the study in general: The quantity of clinical and demographic metadata differed by source and by participant and was supplied without curation.

CDR1 SGHRS and CDR2 YFSETQ are derived from the germline V gene. The CDR3 contains 16 residues, cysteine and phenylalanine counted. The sequence is cut down to CDR3 DNA, 48 bases in frame from base 1. Germline trimming: 7 bases from V, 0 bases from J; junction bases outside gene matches: 8. In Seattle, one collaborating source enrolled patients while the infection was active and tracked those patients longitudinally over the course of disease. Whole blood was collected in K2EDTA tubes by collaborating institutions according to the institutions' own protocols. For TCRbeta analysis, collaborators shipped samples in one of three forms: frozen whole blood, isolated PBMCs, or DNA extracted from either of those sample types.

The receptor comes from an older woman with COVID-19, enrolled during active disease. The source material was peripheral blood. Rearrangement joined TRBV5-1 to TRBJ2-7; 12 bases in the middle match TRBD2. The encoded CDR3 is CASSAGTSGLSYEQYF. The DNA reads as follows: TGCGCCAGCTCGGCCGGGACTAGCGGGCTCTCCTACGAGCAGTACTTC.